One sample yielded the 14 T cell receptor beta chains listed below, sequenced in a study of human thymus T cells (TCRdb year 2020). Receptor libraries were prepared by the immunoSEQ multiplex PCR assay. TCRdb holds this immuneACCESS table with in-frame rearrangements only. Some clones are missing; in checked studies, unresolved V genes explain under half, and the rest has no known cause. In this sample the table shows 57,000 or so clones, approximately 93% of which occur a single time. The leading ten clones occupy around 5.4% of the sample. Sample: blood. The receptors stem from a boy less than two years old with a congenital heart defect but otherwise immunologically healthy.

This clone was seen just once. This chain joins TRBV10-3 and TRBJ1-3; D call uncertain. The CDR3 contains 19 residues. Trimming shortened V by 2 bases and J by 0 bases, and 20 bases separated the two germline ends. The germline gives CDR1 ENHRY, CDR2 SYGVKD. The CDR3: CAISEGPPEAPSSGNTIYF. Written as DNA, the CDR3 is TGTGCCATCAGTGAGGGACCGCCGGAGGCCCCTAGCTCTGGAAACACCATATATTTT.

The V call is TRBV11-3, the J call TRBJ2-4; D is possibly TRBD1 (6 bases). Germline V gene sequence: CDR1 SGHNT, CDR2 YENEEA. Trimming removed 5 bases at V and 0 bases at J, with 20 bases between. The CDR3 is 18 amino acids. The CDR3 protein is CASSPLIGTPVAKNIQYF. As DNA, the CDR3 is TGTGCCAGCAGCCCCCTGATCGGGACACCCGTAGCCAAAAACATTCAGTACTTC.

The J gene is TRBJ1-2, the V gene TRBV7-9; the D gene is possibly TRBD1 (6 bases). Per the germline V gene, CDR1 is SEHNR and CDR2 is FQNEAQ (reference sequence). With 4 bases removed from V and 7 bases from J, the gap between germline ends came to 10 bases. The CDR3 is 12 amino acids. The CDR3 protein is CASSSGVIGYTF. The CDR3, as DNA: TGTGCCAGCAGCTCAGGGGTTATTGGCTACACCTTC.

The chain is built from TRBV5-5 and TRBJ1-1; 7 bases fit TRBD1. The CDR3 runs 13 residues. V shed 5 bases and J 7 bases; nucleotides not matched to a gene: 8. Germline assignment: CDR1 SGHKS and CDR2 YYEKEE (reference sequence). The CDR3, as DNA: TGTGCCAGCAGACACAGGGGAATCGGTGAAGCTTTCTTT. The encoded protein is CASRHRGIGEAFF.

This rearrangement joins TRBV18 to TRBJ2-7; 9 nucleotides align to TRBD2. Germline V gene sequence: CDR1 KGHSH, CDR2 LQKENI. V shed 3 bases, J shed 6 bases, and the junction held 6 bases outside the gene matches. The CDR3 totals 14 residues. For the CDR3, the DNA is TGTGCCAGCTCACCCCTAGCGGGGATTGGCGAGCAGTACTTC. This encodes CASSPLAGIGEQYF.

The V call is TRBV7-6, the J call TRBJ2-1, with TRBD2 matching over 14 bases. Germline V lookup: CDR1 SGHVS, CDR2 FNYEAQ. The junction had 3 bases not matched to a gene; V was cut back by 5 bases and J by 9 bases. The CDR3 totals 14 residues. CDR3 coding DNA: TGTGCCAGCAGCGCCGGGACTAGCGGGAGTGAGCAGTTCTTC. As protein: CASSAGTSGSEQFF.

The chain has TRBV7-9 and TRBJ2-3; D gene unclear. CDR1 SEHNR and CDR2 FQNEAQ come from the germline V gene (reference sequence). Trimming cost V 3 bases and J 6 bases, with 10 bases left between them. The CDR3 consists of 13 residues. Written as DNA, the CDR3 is TGTGCCAGCAGCTTGGTGTCGACGGATACGCAGTATTTT. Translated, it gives CASSLVSTDTQYF. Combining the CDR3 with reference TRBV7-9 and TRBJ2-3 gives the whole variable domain DTGVSQNPRHKITKRGQNVTFRCDPISEHNRLYWYRQTLGQGPEFLTYFQNEAQLEKSRLLSDRFSAERPKGSFSTLEIQRTEQGDSAMYLCASSLVSTDTQYFGPGTRLTVL.

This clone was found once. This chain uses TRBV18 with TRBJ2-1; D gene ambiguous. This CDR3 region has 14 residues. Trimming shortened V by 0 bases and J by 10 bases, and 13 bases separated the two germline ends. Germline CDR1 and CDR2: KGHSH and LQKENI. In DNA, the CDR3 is TGTGCCAGCTCACCACCGACCGGTCTTCCCGAGCAGTTCTTC. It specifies CASSPPTGLPEQFF.

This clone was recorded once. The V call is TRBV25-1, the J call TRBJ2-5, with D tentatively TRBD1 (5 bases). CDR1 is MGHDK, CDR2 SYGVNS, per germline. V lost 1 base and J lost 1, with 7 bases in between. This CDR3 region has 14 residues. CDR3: CASSESTGQETQYF. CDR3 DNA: TGTGCCAGCAGTGAATCCACAGGCCAAGAGACCCAGTACTTC. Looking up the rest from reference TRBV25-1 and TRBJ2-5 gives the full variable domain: EADIYQTPRYLVIGTGKKITLECSQTMGHDKMYWYQQDPGMELHLIHYSYGVNSTEKGDLSSESTVSRIRTEHFPLTLESARPSHTSQYLCASSESTGQETQYFGPGTRLLVL.

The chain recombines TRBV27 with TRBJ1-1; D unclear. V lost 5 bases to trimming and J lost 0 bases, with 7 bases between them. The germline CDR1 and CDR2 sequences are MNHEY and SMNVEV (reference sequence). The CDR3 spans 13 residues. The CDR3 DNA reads TGTGCCAGCAGTAGCGGAATGAACACTGAAGCTTTCTTT. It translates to CASSSGMNTEAFF.

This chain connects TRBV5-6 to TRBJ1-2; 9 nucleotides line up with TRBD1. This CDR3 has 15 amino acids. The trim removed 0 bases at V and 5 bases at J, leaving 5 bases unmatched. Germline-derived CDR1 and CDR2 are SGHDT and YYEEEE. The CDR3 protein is CASSLGRDRVYGYTF. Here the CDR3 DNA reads TGTGCCAGCAGCTTGGGCCGGGACAGGGTTTATGGCTACACCTTC.

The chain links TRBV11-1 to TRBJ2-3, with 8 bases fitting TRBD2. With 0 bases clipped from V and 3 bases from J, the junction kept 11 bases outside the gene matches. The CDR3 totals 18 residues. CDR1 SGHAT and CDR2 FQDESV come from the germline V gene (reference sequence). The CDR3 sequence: CASSLAPKESGSTDTQYF. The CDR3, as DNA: TGTGCCAGCAGCTTAGCGCCGAAAGAGAGCGGGAGTACAGATACGCAGTATTTT.

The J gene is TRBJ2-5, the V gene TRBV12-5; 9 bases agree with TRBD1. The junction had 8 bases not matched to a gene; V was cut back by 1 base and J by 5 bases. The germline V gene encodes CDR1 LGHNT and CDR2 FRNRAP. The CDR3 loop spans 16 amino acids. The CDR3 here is CASGLAGQGWVETQYF. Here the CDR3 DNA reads TGTGCTAGTGGTTTGGCAGGACAGGGGTGGGTGGAGACCCAGTACTTC.

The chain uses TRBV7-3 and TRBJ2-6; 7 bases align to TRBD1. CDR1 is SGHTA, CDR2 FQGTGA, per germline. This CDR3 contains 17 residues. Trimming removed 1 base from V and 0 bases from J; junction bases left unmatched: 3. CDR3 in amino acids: CASSLRDSLSGANVLTF. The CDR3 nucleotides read TGTGCCAGCAGCTTAAGGGACAGCCTCTCTGGGGCCAACGTCCTGACTTTC.